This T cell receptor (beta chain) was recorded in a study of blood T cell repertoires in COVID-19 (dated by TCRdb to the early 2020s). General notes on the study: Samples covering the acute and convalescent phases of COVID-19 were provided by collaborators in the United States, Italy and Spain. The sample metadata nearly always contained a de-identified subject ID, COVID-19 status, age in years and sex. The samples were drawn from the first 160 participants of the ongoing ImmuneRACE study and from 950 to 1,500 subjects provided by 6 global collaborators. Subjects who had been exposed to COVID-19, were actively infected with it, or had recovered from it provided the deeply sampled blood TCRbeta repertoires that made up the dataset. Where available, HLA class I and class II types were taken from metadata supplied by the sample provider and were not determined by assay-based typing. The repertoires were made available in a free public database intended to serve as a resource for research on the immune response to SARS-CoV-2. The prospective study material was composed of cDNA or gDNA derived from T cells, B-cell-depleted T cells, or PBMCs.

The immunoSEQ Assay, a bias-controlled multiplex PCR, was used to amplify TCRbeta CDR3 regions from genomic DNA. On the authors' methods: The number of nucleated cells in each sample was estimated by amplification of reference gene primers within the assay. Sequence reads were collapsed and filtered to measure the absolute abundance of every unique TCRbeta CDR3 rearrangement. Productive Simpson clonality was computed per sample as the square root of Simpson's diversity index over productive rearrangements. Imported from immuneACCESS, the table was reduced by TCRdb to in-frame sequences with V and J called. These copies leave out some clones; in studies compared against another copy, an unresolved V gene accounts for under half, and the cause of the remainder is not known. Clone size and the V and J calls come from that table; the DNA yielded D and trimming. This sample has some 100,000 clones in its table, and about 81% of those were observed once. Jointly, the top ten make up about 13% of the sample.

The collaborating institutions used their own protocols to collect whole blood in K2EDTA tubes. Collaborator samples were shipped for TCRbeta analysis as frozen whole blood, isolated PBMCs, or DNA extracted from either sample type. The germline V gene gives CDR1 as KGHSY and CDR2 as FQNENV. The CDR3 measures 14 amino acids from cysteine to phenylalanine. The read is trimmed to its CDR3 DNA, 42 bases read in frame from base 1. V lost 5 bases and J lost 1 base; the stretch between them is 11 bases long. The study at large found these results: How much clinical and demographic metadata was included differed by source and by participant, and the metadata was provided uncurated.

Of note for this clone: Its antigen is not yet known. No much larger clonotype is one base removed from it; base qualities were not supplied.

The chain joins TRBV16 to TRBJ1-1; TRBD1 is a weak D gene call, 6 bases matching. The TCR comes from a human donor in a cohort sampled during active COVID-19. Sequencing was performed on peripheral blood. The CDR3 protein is CASSRSTGNTEAFF. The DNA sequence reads TGTGCCAGCAGCAGGTCGACAGGGAACACTGAAGCTTTCTTT. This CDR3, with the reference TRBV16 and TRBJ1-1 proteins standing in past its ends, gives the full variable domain GEEVAQTPKHLVRGEGQKAKLYCAPIKGHSYVFWYQQVLKNEFKFLISFQNENVFDETGMPKERFSAKCLPNSPCSLEIQATKLEDSAVYFCASSRSTGNTEAFFGQGTRLTVV.